The sequence of this T cell receptor (beta chain) was determined in a study of T cells after yellow fever vaccination. General study points: Most primary-vaccination clones recurred post-booster (around 95% CD4, roughly 87% CD8).

TCR cDNA was made by 5'RACE template switching, adding a universal primer site and UMIs. TCRdb re-called the 5' RACE reads through MiXCR, storing one row per CDR3 protein. In the table there are over 200,000 distinct CDR3 sequences, roughly 6.3% of which are singletons. In its sample, this clonotype was seen a few times. The target antigen is unknown. CDR3 size: 15 residues. V gave up 3 bases and J gave up 3 bases, with 14 bases separating them. Germline values: CDR1 MNHEY, CDR2 SVGAGI. The chain combines TRBV6-5 with TRBJ1-1; D call uncertain. This receptor was taken from a man younger than 40 who received the YFV17D yellow fever vaccine. This specimen was CD4+ T cells sorted from PBMCs, taken on the day of the yellow fever booster vaccination. The CDR3 reads CASSYPEGVDTEAFF. The CDR3 region has the DNA TGTGCCAGCAGTTATCCTGAGGGTGTCGACACTGAAGCTTTCTTT.